These T cell receptor beta chains were read from a single sample in a study of blood T cell repertoires in COVID-19. Profiling relied on immunoSEQ multiplex PCR, and the TCRdb table lists in-frame clones only, not all of them. The table lists approximately 220,000 clones, 83% of them singletons. The sequenced sample consisted of peripheral blood. These receptor sequences come from a woman aged 50 to 65 with acute or convalescent COVID-19. The CDR3 runs from the conserved cysteine through the conserved F or W. Each record gives: J gene, V gene, D gene, clone size, CDR3 DNA, CDR3 protein. The D gene is left open where the match is weak. The size of a clone is reported for some rows only, either as once, few or many, or as a class for expanded clones.

TRBJ2-2,TRBV6-2/TRBV6-3,-,few,TGTGCCAGCAGTTATCAGGGGATCGGGGAGCTGTTTTTT,CASSYQGIGELFF
TRBJ2-1,TRBV20-1,-,few,TGCAGTGCTAGTGCGGGAATCGACAATGAGCAGTTCTTC,CSASAGIDNEQFF
TRBJ2-6,TRBV3-1/TRBV3-2,-,-,TGTGCCAGCAGCCCCCGACTAGGTGGGGCCAACGTCCTGACTTTC,CASSPRLGGANVLTF
TRBJ2-7,TRBV2,TRBD2,once,TGTGCCAGCACCCCGGGAGGAAACTACGAGCAGTACTTC,CASTPGGNYEQYF
TRBJ2-5,TRBV2,-,-,TGTGCCAGCAAGGGGCGAGAGACCCAGTACTTC,CASKGRETQYF
TRBJ2-7,TRBV5-3,TRBD1,-,TGTGCCAGAAGCTTGTGGGGACAGGGCTCCTACGAGCAGTACTTC,CARSLWGQGSYEQYF
TRBJ2-5,TRBV27,-,-,TGTGCCAGCAGTCCACAGGGTTACCCAGGAGAGACCCAGTACTTC,CASSPQGYPGETQYF
TRBJ1-5,TRBV2,-,-,TGTGCCAGCAGCGACAGCTCGGGTCAGCCCCAGCATTTT,CASSDSSGQPQHF
TRBJ2-3,TRBV5-1,TRBD2,-,TGCGCCAGCAGCTCGGGACTAGCTCGGACAGATACGCAGTATTTT,CASSSGLARTDTQYF
TRBJ1-1,TRBV7-9,-,-,TGTGCCAGCAGCTTAGCTGACAGACCGAACACTGAAGCTTTCTTT,CASSLADRPNTEAFF
TRBJ2-7,TRBV30,-,-,TGTGCCACCGAGGCGGGACTGAACTCCTACGAGCAGTACTTC,CATEAGLNSYEQYF
TRBJ1-4,TRBV15,-,-,TGTGCCACCAGCAGAGACGTTGCAGGGGAGAGAGCTAATGAAAAACTGTTTTTT,CATSRDVAGERANEKLFF
TRBJ2-3,TRBV5-1,TRBD2,-,TGCGCCAGCAGCTCGATGTCGGGGGGATCAGATACGCAGTATTTT,CASSSMSGGSDTQYF
TRBJ2-1,TRBV27,-,-,TGTGCCAGCAGTTTATCCTCGGGGTACTCCTACAATGAGCAGTTCTTC,CASSLSSGYSYNEQFF
TRBJ2-7,TRBV6-1,TRBD1,-,TGTGCCAGCAGTGAATTGGGACAGGGATCCTACGAGCAGTACTTC,CASSELGQGSYEQYF
TRBJ1-5,TRBV6-1,TRBD1,-,TGTGCCAGCAGTGGGAGGGACAGGGGGGCCAATCAGCCCCAGCATTTT,CASSGRDRGANQPQHF
TRBJ2-1,TRBV11-2,TRBD2,-,TGTGCCAGCAGCTTAGGGGTCGGGACTAGCGAGCACAATGAGCAGTTCTTC,CASSLGVGTSEHNEQFF
TRBJ2-7,TRBV7-8,TRBD1,-,TGTGCCAGCAGCGCGGACAGGATTAGCTACGAGCAGTACTTC,CASSADRISYEQYF
TRBJ1-2,TRBV15,-,-,TGTGCCACCAGCAGAGATCGGGTTGTGGCCTATGGCTACACCTTC,CATSRDRVVAYGYTF
TRBJ2-7,TRBV27,TRBD2,once,TGTGCCAGCAGTTTATCCGTCCCTAGCGGGAGATTGGACGAGCAGTACTTC,CASSLSVPSGRLDEQYF
TRBJ2-1,TRBV5-1,TRBD2,-,TGCGCCAGCAGCTCAGGGACTAGCGGGAGGCTGTACAATGAGCAGTTCTTC,CASSSGTSGRLYNEQFF
TRBJ2-7,TRBV5-5,-,once,TGTGCCAGTGGTCCGATGGAGGGTACAAACTACGAGCAGTACTTC,CASGPMEGTNYEQYF
TRBJ2-5,TRBV24-1,-,-,TGTGCCACCAGCAGGGCGGCTCAAGAGACCCAGTACTTC,CATSRAAQETQYF
TRBJ1-2,TRBV5-1,-,-,TGCGCCAGCAGCTTGGTGCAGGGGAATTATGGCTACACCTTC,CASSLVQGNYGYTF
TRBJ2-4,TRBV6-5,-,-,TGTGCCAGCAGCGCTACCTCGGGTGGGAGAAACATTCAGTACTTC,CASSATSGGRNIQYF
TRBJ1-2,TRBV30,-,-,TGTGCCTGGAGTGTACACGGGGGACTCTATGGCTACACCTTC,CAWSVHGGLYGYTF
TRBJ1-6,TRBV3-1/TRBV3-2,-,-,TGTGCCAGCTCCTCGGGGGGTGAGGTTTCACCCCTCCACTTT,CASSSGGEVSPLHF
TRBJ1-6,TRBV10-2,-,-,TGCGCCAGCAGTGTTGGGGAGATGAATTCACCCCTCCACTTT,CASSVGEMNSPLHF
TRBJ2-7,TRBV11-2,-,-,TGTGCCAGCAGCTTTCTAAGCTACGAGCAGTACTTC,CASSFLSYEQYF
TRBJ2-7,TRBV5-1,TRBD1,-,TGCGCCAGCAGCTTGGATCTACAGGGGGCTGCTGGCGAGCAGTACTTC,CASSLDLQGAAGEQYF
TRBJ2-7,TRBV11-3,TRBD2,-,TGTGCCAGCAGCTTAGACCTAGCGGGAATGATGAAAACCTACGAGCAGTACTTC,CASSLDLAGMMKTYEQYF
TRBJ2-5,TRBV11-2,-,-,TGTGCCAGCAGCCCCGGGAGTCTAACCCAGTACTTC,CASSPGSLTQYF
TRBJ2-2,TRBV24-1,-,-,TGTGCCACCAGTGATTACCACTCCTCCATACCTTTTCGGTATTGGGAGGCCGGGGAGCTGTTTTTT,CATSDYHSSIPFRYWEAGELFF
TRBJ2-7,TRBV6-2/TRBV6-3,-,few,TGTGCCAGCAGTTATGCGGGACTCCCCTACGAGCAGTACTTC,CASSYAGLPYEQYF
TRBJ2-5,TRBV4-2,TRBD2,once,TGTGCCAGCAGCCCCCAATCTAGCGGGAGTGAGACCCAGTACTTC,CASSPQSSGSETQYF
TRBJ2-1,TRBV25-1,-,once,TGTGCCAGCAGTGTCCCGACCGGGCGGGAAAGACACAATGAGCAGTTCTTC,CASSVPTGRERHNEQFF
TRBJ1-1,TRBV7-2,TRBD1,-,TGTGCCAGCAGCTCCCCTGAACAGGGGAAAGGCACTGAAGCTTTCTTT,CASSSPEQGKGTEAFF
TRBJ2-5,TRBV5-6,TRBD1,-,TGTGCCAGCAGCTTGTTCCCCGGGACAGGCCCCTCCGGTGAGACCCAGTACTTC,CASSLFPGTGPSGETQYF
TRBJ2-1,TRBV6-1,TRBD1,-,TGTGCCAGCAGTGAACCGGGACAGGGGGCCTATGAGCAGTTCTTC,CASSEPGQGAYEQFF
TRBJ2-5,TRBV7-9,-,-,TGTGCCAGCAGCCCGGGAACAAGGCAAGAGACCCAGTACTTC,CASSPGTRQETQYF
TRBJ2-1,TRBV7-8,TRBD1,-,TGTGCCAGCACCATCAACCGGGACAGGGGTTATGATGAGCAGTTCTTC,CASTINRDRGYDEQFF
TRBJ2-4,TRBV9,-,-,TGTGCCAGCAGCGCTACAGGGTCGATCAACATTCAGTACTTC,CASSATGSINIQYF
TRBJ2-1,TRBV24-1,-,-,TGTGCCACCGCTTCCCCGGGTACGTTGAAGCAGTTCTTC,CATASPGTLKQFF
TRBJ2-7,TRBV3-1/TRBV3-2,TRBD2,-,TGTGCCAGCAGCCAGATGACTAGCGGTATTTACTACGAGCAGTACTTC,CASSQMTSGIYYEQYF
TRBJ2-5,TRBV19,-,-,TGTGCCAGTAGTATAAGGGGCGCAGGGGAGACCCAGTACTTC,CASSIRGAGETQYF
TRBJ2-7,TRBV7-2,TRBD2,-,TGTGCCAGCAGCTTAGGACTAGCGGCCTACGAGCAGTACTTC,CASSLGLAAYEQYF
TRBJ2-1,TRBV5-5,-,-,TGTGCCAGCAGCCTTACAAATGAGCAGTTCTTC,CASSLTNEQFF
TRBJ2-7,TRBV9,-,-,TGTGCCAGCAGCGTAGCAGTCACAGTTCCTACCTACGAGCAGTACTTC,CASSVAVTVPTYEQYF
TRBJ1-1,TRBV20-1,-,few,TGCAGTGGAGGGGGGGCTGAAGCTTTCTTT,CSGGGAEAFF
TRBJ1-2,TRBV28,TRBD1,-,TGTGCCAGCAGCTTACTGGGGACAGCCTATGGCTACACCTTC,CASSLLGTAYGYTF
TRBJ2-3,TRBV28,TRBD2,-,TGTGCCAGCAGTTCCCCCCGAGCGGGAGGGTACACAGATACGCAGTATTTT,CASSSPRAGGYTDTQYF
TRBJ2-3,TRBV6-5,TRBD2,-,TGTGCCAGCAGTTCTAGCGGGAATACGCAGTATTTT,CASSSSGNTQYF
TRBJ2-7,TRBV29-1,TRBD2,-,TGCAGCGTTTGGACTAGCGGAGCCTACGAGCAGTACTTC,CSVWTSGAYEQYF
TRBJ1-3,TRBV9,-,-,TGTGCCAGCAGCGCCGACACATACTCTGGAAACACCATATATTTT,CASSADTYSGNTIYF
TRBJ2-4,TRBV7-2,TRBD1,-,TGTGCCAGCAGCCAGACCGGGACAGGGGCTACCAAAAACATTCAGTACTTC,CASSQTGTGATKNIQYF
TRBJ1-1,TRBV29-1,-,-,TGCAGCGTTGTGTCTCTCCAGCTAGGGAACACTGAAGCTTTCTTT,CSVVSLQLGNTEAFF
TRBJ2-1,TRBV19,TRBD2,once,TGTGCCAGTGGTAGCGGGAGGCTTTACAATGAGCAGTTCTTC,CASGSGRLYNEQFF
TRBJ2-1,TRBV27,TRBD2,-,TGTGCCAGCAGTTCAACTAGCGGGAGCCTAGCTGATGAGCAGTTCTTC,CASSSTSGSLADEQFF